The rows below give T cell receptor beta chains drawn from one sample of a study of a mutant IDH1 vaccine in newly diagnosed glioma. For these receptors, no antigen is known. Some clones are missing from TCRdb's copy, which holds only in-frame ones; the method was immunoSEQ multiplex PCR. Among around 66,000 clones listed, about four fifths were seen once. Specimen: PBMCs, collected from a glioma patient whose treatment included an IDH1 peptide vaccine. These receptors all stem from a man aged 50-60 years with glioma. Each CDR3 is given with its conserved first and last residue. D genes are given only for firm matches. The size entry is marked missing in some rows and otherwise reads once, few, many or a size class.

TRBV5-1	-	TRBJ1-1	-	CASRRGRDTEAFF	TGCGCCAGCAGGAGGGGGAGGGACACTGAAGCTTTCTTT
TRBV5-5	TRBD1	TRBJ1-4	-	CASSYTGAGEKLFF	TGTGCCAGCAGCTATACAGGGGCAGGGGAAAAACTGTTTTTT
TRBV5-1	-	TRBJ2-6	-	CASSLSVAGANVLTF	TGCGCCAGCAGCTTGAGCGTCGCAGGGGCCAACGTCCTGACTTTC
TRBV5-4	TRBD1	TRBJ1-4	-	CASTRQGVATNEKLFF	TGTGCCAGCACCCGACAGGGAGTTGCAACTAATGAAAAACTGTTTTTT
TRBV5-1	TRBD1	TRBJ1-1	-	CASRQGASEAFF	TGCGCCAGTAGGCAGGGGGCATCCGAAGCTTTCTTT
TRBV6-5	-	TRBJ1-5	few	CASGKASQPQHF	TGTGCAAGCGGGAAGGCCAGCCAGCCCCAGCATTTT
TRBV6-5	-	TRBJ1-2	-	CASSPSGVIGYGYTF	TGTGCCAGCAGTCCCTCAGGGGTTATAGGCTATGGCTACACCTTC
TRBV5-6	-	TRBJ1-1	few	CASSMGLRNTEAFF	TGTGCCAGCAGCATGGGGCTCAGAAACACTGAAGCTTTCTTT
TRBV20-1	-	TRBJ1-5	few	CSARVGQPQHF	TGCAGTGCTAGAGTTGGTCAGCCCCAGCATTTT
TRBV21-1	-	TRBJ1-5	once	CATYQPQHF	TGTGCCACTTATCAGCCCCAGCATTTT
TRBV5-6	TRBD2	TRBJ2-7	-	CASSLSGGVFWYEQYF	TGTGCCAGCAGCTTGTCGGGGGGGGTTTTCTGGTACGAGCAGTACTTC
TRBV30	TRBD1	TRBJ2-5	medium-sized	CAWSIGQGVETQYF	TGTGCCTGGAGTATAGGACAGGGAGTGGAGACCCAGTACTTC
TRBV7-6	-	TRBJ2-2	-	CASSAGSGTGELFF	TGTGCCAGCAGCGCCGGGTCGGGGACTGGGGAGCTGTTTTTT
TRBV30	-	TRBJ2-7	-	CAWSGQTYGEQYF	TGTGCCTGGAGTGGGCAGACCTACGGGGAGCAGTACTTC
TRBV2	-	TRBJ2-5	-	CASSELGQEGETQYF	TGTGCCAGCAGTGAATTAGGGCAGGAAGGGGAGACCCAGTACTTC
TRBV2	TRBD1	TRBJ2-7	-	CASGTGYLYEQYF	TGTGCCAGCGGGACAGGGTACCTGTACGAGCAGTACTTC
TRBV6-6	TRBD1	TRBJ1-1	-	CASSLPTGGTEAFF	TGTGCCAGCAGTCTTCCGACAGGGGGCACTGAAGCTTTCTTT
TRBV4-1	-	TRBJ1-2	-	CASSQNPSGRNYGYTF	TGCGCCAGCAGCCAAAACCCATCGGGCCGAAACTATGGCTACACCTTC
TRBV14	-	TRBJ1-1	few	CASSARLLMGPDSEAFF	TGTGCCAGCAGCGCCCGCCTATTGATGGGGCCCGACTCTGAAGCTTTCTTT
TRBV7-9	TRBD2	TRBJ2-7	once	CASSSSGGSRYEQYF	TGTGCCAGCAGCTCCTCGGGGGGGAGTCGATACGAGCAGTACTTC
TRBV19	-	TRBJ2-3	-	CASKSSSTGRTDTQYF	TGTGCCAGTAAATCTTCTTCGACAGGTCGCACAGATACGCAGTATTTT
TRBV6-6	-	TRBJ1-2	-	CASRQNQAANYGYTF	TGTGCCAGCAGACAGAACCAGGCGGCTAACTATGGCTACACCTTC
TRBV5-8	-	TRBJ2-7	-	CASNLGQIPYEQYF	TGTGCCAGCAACCTAGGACAGATTCCTTACGAGCAGTACTTC
TRBV7-2	-	TRBJ1-1	-	CASSRLRGTEAFF	TGTGCCAGCAGCCGTCTAAGGGGCACTGAAGCTTTCTTT
TRBV5-4	-	TRBJ2-5	-	CASSLSQETQYF	TGTGCCAGCAGCTTGTCCCAAGAGACCCAGTACTTC
TRBV2	-	TRBJ2-7	-	CASSEEQDSYEQYF	TGTGCCAGCAGTGAAGAACAGGACTCCTACGAGCAGTACTTC
TRBV29-1	-	TRBJ1-2	-	CSVGIGGLGGYTF	TGCAGCGTAGGGATCGGGGGTTTGGGTGGCTACACCTTC
TRBV5-1	-	TRBJ2-2	few	CASSKDGESGELFF	TGCGCCAGCAGCAAAGACGGGGAGTCCGGGGAGCTGTTTTTT
TRBV19	-	TRBJ1-5	-	CASSIVGYSNQPQHF	TGTGCCAGTAGTATAGTTGGGTATAGCAATCAGCCCCAGCATTTT
TRBV5-1	TRBD1	TRBJ1-2	-	CASSPSETGRGYTF	TGCGCCAGCAGCCCCTCCGAGACAGGGAGAGGCTACACCTTC
TRBV5-1	-	TRBJ2-6	-	CASSLEGGHSGANVLTF	TGCGCCAGCAGCTTGGAGGGAGGTCACTCTGGGGCCAACGTCCTGACTTTC
TRBV6-6	TRBD2	TRBJ2-3	-	CASSYSSGGGDTQYF	TGTGCCAGCAGTTACTCTAGCGGGGGTGGGGATACGCAGTATTTT
TRBV29-1	-	TRBJ2-5	-	CSAVGPRGTQYF	TGCAGCGCCGTGGGGCCTAGGGGGACCCAGTACTTC
TRBV14	TRBD1	TRBJ2-2	-	CASSQGYLTGGTGELFF	TGTGCCAGCAGCCAAGGATATTTGACAGGGGGAACCGGGGAGCTGTTTTTT
TRBV2	-	TRBJ1-1	-	CASSESGDVNTEAFF	TGTGCCAGCAGTGAAAGTGGCGACGTGAACACTGAAGCTTTCTTT
TRBV2	-	TRBJ1-5	-	CASSERGLANQPQHF	TGTGCCAGCAGTGAAAGGGGCCTAGCAAATCAGCCCCAGCATTTT
TRBV28	-	TRBJ2-7	once	CASSSFPYEQYF	TGTGCCAGCAGTTCCTTCCCCTACGAGCAGTACTTC
TRBV9	TRBD2	TRBJ2-1	-	CASSVEGWTSVYNEQFF	TGTGCCAGCAGCGTAGAAGGCTGGACTAGCGTTTACAATGAGCAGTTCTTC
TRBV7-2	TRBD1	TRBJ2-1	once	CASSRTGTGRNEQFF	TGTGCCAGCAGCCGAACCGGGACAGGGAGGAATGAGCAGTTCTTC
TRBV5-1	-	TRBJ2-2	-	CASSSTGELFF	TGCGCCAGCAGTTCGACCGGGGAGCTGTTTTTT
TRBV2	-	TRBJ2-2	-	CASSVTVNTGELFF	TGTGCCAGCAGTGTTACAGTGAACACCGGGGAGCTGTTTTTT
TRBV15	-	TRBJ1-5	-	CATSRDRGGGQPQHF	TGTGCCACCAGCAGAGATCGTGGGGGGGGCCAGCCCCAGCATTTT
TRBV2	TRBD2	TRBJ2-1	-	CASNPAGGSFDEQFF	TGTGCCAGCAACCCAGCGGGAGGGTCGTTCGATGAGCAGTTCTTC
TRBV11-2	-	TRBJ2-7	few	CASSHSGASSYEQYF	TGTGCCAGCAGCCACTCTGGCGCTAGCTCCTACGAGCAGTACTTC
TRBV15	TRBD2	TRBJ2-1	-	CATSNLAGARFNEQFF	TGTGCCACCAGCAATCTAGCGGGAGCTCGTTTTAATGAGCAGTTCTTC
TRBV4-3	TRBD2	TRBJ2-3	once	CASSQTSGGAGEDTQYF	TGCGCCAGCAGCCAAACTAGCGGGGGGGCGGGAGAAGATACGCAGTATTTT
TRBV21-1	-	TRBJ1-1	once	CASRVEEAFF	TGTGCCAGCAGGGTTGAAGAAGCTTTCTTT
TRBV2	-	TRBJ2-3	-	CASKGVQTDTQYF	TGTGCCAGCAAAGGGGTCCAGACAGATACGCAGTATTTT
TRBV7-2	-	TRBJ2-1	-	CASRRRGNFNNEQFF	TGTGCCAGCCGGAGGAGGGGAAATTTCAACAATGAGCAGTTCTTC
TRBV27	TRBD2	TRBJ2-1	-	CASSLVGLAGAGGEQFF	TGTGCCAGCAGTTTGGTAGGGCTAGCGGGAGCGGGGGGTGAGCAGTTCTTC